The count of the clone carrying this T cell receptor (beta chain) is one. Relative to the germline gene, one junction end is altered; a read error may explain this. With 60 Vbeta and 13 Jbeta primers, the PCR was carried out. The repertoire was sequenced with immunoSEQ multiplex PCR; TCRdb's copy has only in-frame clones and lacks some. The sample consists of 150,000 to 200,000 clones, 65% to 80% of them appearing once. This sample is part of a study of cytomegalovirus exposure and HLA in healthy donors. The sample taken for sequencing was PBMCs. The clonotype comes from a young woman in good health and CMV-seropositive.

The CDR3, as DNA: TGTGCCCGGAGTAGTTCCCCCGGGGAAGAAAAACTGTTTTTT. It is translated as CARSSSPGEEKLFF. The chain has TRBV30 and TRBJ1-4; no clear D. The CDR3 contains 14 residues. The germline V gene encodes CDR1 GTSNPN and CDR2 SVGIG (reference sequence).